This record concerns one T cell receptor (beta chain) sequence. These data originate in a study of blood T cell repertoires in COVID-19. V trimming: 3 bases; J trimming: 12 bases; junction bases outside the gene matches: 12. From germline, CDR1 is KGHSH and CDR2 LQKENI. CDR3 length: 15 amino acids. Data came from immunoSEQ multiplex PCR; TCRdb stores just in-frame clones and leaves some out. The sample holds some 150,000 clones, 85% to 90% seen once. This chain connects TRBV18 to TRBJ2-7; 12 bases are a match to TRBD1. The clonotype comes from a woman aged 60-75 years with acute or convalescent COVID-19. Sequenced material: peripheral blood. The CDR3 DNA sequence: TGTGCCAGCTCACCCCAAACCGGGACAGGGGGCAAGCGGTACTTC. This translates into CASSPQTGTGGKRYF.